The rows below give T cell receptor beta chains drawn from one sample of a study of cytomegalovirus exposure and HLA in healthy donors. TCRdb keeps only in-frame clones here, not all; method: immunoSEQ multiplex PCR. The sample records 130,000 to 150,000 clones, 60% to 85% being singletons. Sequencing was carried out using PBMCs. These receptors originate from a man between 18 and 29 years old in good health and CMV-seronegative. Both conserved end residues are part of each CDR3. Fields, in order: V gene, D gene, clone size, J gene, CDR3 protein, CDR3 DNA. A D gene is named only where the DNA matches it firmly. Clone size is not always given. Where it is, it says once, few, many or a class for expanded clones.

V: TRBV6-6
D: -
size: -
J: TRBJ2-7
CDR3: CASSYDRSNEQYF
DNA: TGTGCCAGCAGCTATGACAGGTCCAACGAGCAGTACTTC

V: TRBV30
D: TRBD2
size: -
J: TRBJ2-7
CDR3: CAWSVAGGSYEQYF
DNA: TGTGCCTGGAGCGTTGCAGGCGGGAGTTACGAGCAGTACTTC

V: TRBV5-1
D: -
size: -
J: TRBJ1-2
CDR3: CASSPLPDSYGYTF
DNA: TGCGCCAGCAGCCCACTTCCGGACTCCTATGGCTACACCTTC

V: TRBV10-3
D: TRBD1
size: -
J: TRBJ2-5
CDR3: CATSPGTGEGETQYF
DNA: TGTGCCACCTCTCCCGGGACAGGGGAGGGGGAGACCCAGTACTTC

V: TRBV6-1
D: TRBD1
size: -
J: TRBJ1-5
CDR3: CASSPRTGGHQPQHF
DNA: TGTGCCAGCAGTCCGCGGACAGGGGGACATCAGCCCCAGCATTTT

V: TRBV7-8
D: -
size: -
J: TRBJ2-1
CDR3: CASSLEVRYNEQFF
DNA: TGTGCCAGCAGCTTAGAGGTGCGGTACAATGAGCAGTTCTTC

V: TRBV6-5
D: -
size: -
J: TRBJ2-1
CDR3: CASSYSRDERVNEQFF
DNA: TGTGCCAGCAGTTACTCGCGGGACGAGCGGGTCAATGAGCAGTTCTTC

V: TRBV19
D: TRBD1
size: -
J: TRBJ2-6
CDR3: CASNIQGAGANVLTF
DNA: TGTGCCAGTAATATTCAGGGGGCTGGGGCCAACGTCCTGACTTTC

V: TRBV6-6
D: -
size: few
J: TRBJ1-1
CDR3: CASSYSSTEAFF
DNA: TGTGCCAGCAGTTACTCGAGCACTGAAGCTTTCTTT

V: TRBV30
D: -
size: once
J: TRBJ1-6
CDR3: CAWTPPQGGSPLHF
DNA: TGTGCCTGGACTCCCCCGCAGGGAGGGTCACCCCTCCACTTT

V: TRBV18
D: -
size: few
J: TRBJ1-5
CDR3: CASSPDRSQPQHF
DNA: TGTGCCAGCTCACCCGACAGGTCTCAGCCCCAGCATTTT

V: TRBV6-5
D: -
size: -
J: TRBJ2-3
CDR3: CASSYGGAGTDTQYF
DNA: TGTGCCAGCAGTTACGGGGGGGCCGGCACAGATACGCAGTATTTT

V: TRBV6-6
D: -
size: few
J: TRBJ1-3
CDR3: CASSLGQTGNTIYF
DNA: TGTGCCAGCAGCTTAGGACAGACTGGAAACACCATATATTTT

V: TRBV6-6
D: -
size: few
J: TRBJ1-3
CDR3: CASSFTGNTGNTIYF
DNA: TGTGCCAGCAGTTTCACAGGAAACACTGGAAACACCATATATTTT

V: TRBV2
D: TRBD1
size: -
J: TRBJ2-7
CDR3: CACRDRIYEQYF
DNA: TGTGCCTGCCGGGACAGGATCTACGAGCAGTACTTC

V: TRBV7-9
D: TRBD1
size: -
J: TRBJ2-7
CDR3: CASSFTGTGNEQYF
DNA: TGTGCCAGCAGCTTCACCGGGACAGGGAACGAGCAGTACTTC

V: TRBV7-9
D: TRBD1
size: -
J: TRBJ1-1
CDR3: CASSIHRGPNTEAFF
DNA: TGTGCCAGCAGCATACACAGGGGGCCTAACACTGAAGCTTTCTTT